These T cell receptor beta chains were read from a single sample in a study of cytomegalovirus exposure and HLA in healthy donors. Clones were read by immunoSEQ multiplex PCR, and TCRdb kept only the in-frame ones, dropping some. In the table there are fewer than 150,000 clones, 80% of which are singletons. The sequencing sample was made of PBMCs. The receptors derive from a female donor in good health and CMV-seropositive. CDR3s include the opening cysteine and the closing phenylalanine or tryptophan. A D gene is named only where the DNA matches it firmly. Part of the rows lack a size; the others show once, few, many or a class for expanded clones.

clone_size j_call v_call d_call cdr3_nt cdr3_aa
NA TRBJ1-1 TRBV28 TRBD1 TGTGCCAGCAGTTCGGGACAGGGTATCACTGAAGCTTTCTTT CASSSGQGITEAFF
NA TRBJ1-5 TRBV28 NA TGTGCCAGCAGTTTAGTCAGGGTAAAACAGCCCCAGCATTTT CASSLVRVKQPQHF
few TRBJ1-3 TRBV27 NA TGTGCCAGCAGTTTAAGCGGGGACTCGGGAAACACCATATATTTT CASSLSGDSGNTIYF
NA TRBJ2-7 TRBV7-2 NA TGTGCCAGCAGCTTAGCGGGGGCCCCCTCTAAGCAGTACTTC CASSLAGAPSKQYF
NA TRBJ2-7 TRBV7-6 NA TGTGCCAGCAGCTCGCGGGCCTCAACATACGAGCAGTACTTC CASSSRASTYEQYF
once TRBJ1-5 TRBV18 NA TGTGCCAGCTCCGGAGCAGGGGACAATCAGCCCCAGCATTTT CASSGAGDNQPQHF
NA TRBJ2-3 TRBV5-4 NA TGTGCCAGCAGCTTGTATGTGGAGACAGATACGCAGTATTTT CASSLYVETDTQYF
NA TRBJ2-5 TRBV25-1 TRBD2 TGTGCCAGCAGTCCCTGGACTAGCGGGAGCCCTCAAGAGACCCAGTACTTC CASSPWTSGSPQETQYF
NA TRBJ2-1 TRBV27 TRBD2 TGTGCCAGCACTTCCTTGGTAGCGGGACCCTACAATGAGCAGTTCTTC CASTSLVAGPYNEQFF
NA TRBJ1-2 TRBV6-5 NA TGTGCCAGCAGTGACTCCAGTCCGCGGCACTATGGCTACACCTTC CASSDSSPRHYGYTF
NA TRBJ2-7 TRBV27 NA TGTGCCAGCAGTCTAGGGGGATCCTACGAGCAGTACTTC CASSLGGSYEQYF
NA TRBJ1-2 TRBV25-1 TRBD1 TGTGCCAGCGGGGACAGGGGCCATGGCTACACCTTC CASGDRGHGYTF
once TRBJ1-1 TRBV19 NA TGTGCCACCGAGACAGGAGGCACTGAAGCTTTCTTT CATETGGTEAFF
NA TRBJ2-7 TRBV5-4 NA TGTGCCAGCAGCTTTGGGGCTCCGGCGGGGTACGAGCAGTACTTC CASSFGAPAGYEQYF